The 31 T cell receptor beta chains below were found in one sample sequenced in a study of T cells in Graves' hyperthyroidism and ophthalmopathy. Amplification targeted TCR beta CDR3 regions from RNA transcripts. Carried out on the TCR CDR3, a first-round RT-PCR used the HTBI primer set. TCRdb re-derived calls from the multiplex PCR reads in MiXCR, one entry per CDR3 protein. Of 310,000 or so distinct CDR3 sequences in the sample, more than 15% were seen once. The sequenced sample was blood. Receptors originate from an older woman with Graves' ophthalmopathy.

A few counts support this clonotype. V is TRBV4-3 and J is TRBJ1-1, with D unclear. This CDR3 is 13 amino acids long. Trimming shortened V by 0 bases and J by 10 bases, and 12 bases separated the two germline ends. CDR1 and CDR2 from the germline V gene are LGHNA and YSLEER. CDR3 in amino acids: CASSQDNDTPAFF. CDR3 bases: TGCGCCAGCAGCCAAGATAACGACACCCCAGCTTTCTTT.

The table lists this clonotype with a few counts. V is TRBV7-2 and J is TRBJ2-7; TRBD1 matches 10 bases. CDR3 length equals 15 residues. The V gene's germline CDR1 is SGHTA and CDR2 FQGNSA. J lost 6 bases, V lost 5 bases, and 10 bases had no gene match. DNA for the CDR3: TGTGCCAGCAGCCCGCGTCCCGGGACAGGGGCCGAGCAGTACTTC. Translated: CASSPRPGTGAEQYF.

This clonotype has at least ten counts. The rearrangement uses TRBV7-2 and TRBJ1-1, with 8 bases aligning to TRBD1. The CDR3 extends over 13 amino acids. Germline assignment: CDR1 SGHTA and CDR2 FQGNSA. Unmatched junction bases numbered 4, after V lost 6 bases and J lost 4 bases. The CDR3 region is CASRVDRVTEAFF. The CDR3 DNA reads as TGTGCCAGCAGGGTGGACAGGGTCACTGAAGCTTTCTTT.

This clonotype was picked up many times. This chain joins TRBV12-3 or TRBV12-4 and TRBJ2-3; 10 positions agree with TRBD2. The ends lost 5 bases at V and 4 bases at J; junction bases unmatched: 15. The CDR3 has 18 residues. DNA for the CDR3: TGTGCCAGCAGTCTTCATGGAAGCGGGGGGGCGGTGGCAGATACGCAGTATTTT. Amino acid sequence: CASSLHGSGGAVADTQYF.

This clonotype was detected a few times. V gene TRBV20-1 combines with J gene TRBJ1-6; D call uncertain. The CDR3 contains 15 residues. Looked up from germline, CDR1 is DFQATT and CDR2 is SNEGSKA (reference sequence). The V end lost 0 bases, the J end lost 9 bases, and 15 bases lay between the germline ends. The CDR3 DNA follows: TGCAGTGCTAGAGAGGTTCAAGCCGAAGGTTCACCCCTCCACTTT. This codes for CSAREVQAEGSPLHF.

This clonotype was recorded many times. J is TRBJ2-1 and V is TRBV29-1, with D perhaps given as TRBD1 or TRBD2 (6 bases each). The CDR3 is made up of 15 amino acids. V was clipped by 6 bases and J by 7 bases, with 22 bases between them. Germline lookup yields CDR1 SQVTM and CDR2 ANQGSEA. The CDR3 nucleotides read TGCAGCGTCGCACCGGACATTCGAGGGGGGAATGAGCAGTTCTTC. Protein sequence: CSVAPDIRGGNEQFF.

This clonotype was counted at least ten times. The J gene is TRBJ2-5, the V gene TRBV6-2 or TRBV6-3, with D perhaps matching TRBD2 (6 bases). Trimming shortened V by 7 bases and J by 5 bases, and 17 bases separated the two germline ends. Germline V CDR1 and CDR2: MNHEY, SVGEGT. The CDR3 is made up of 14 amino acids. The DNA for the CDR3 is TGTGCCAGCAAGAACCTAGCGTCAGGGGAGACCCAGTACTTC. Translating gives CASKNLASGETQYF.

This chain links TRBV3-1 with TRBJ1-6; D possibly corresponds to TRBD1 (6 bases). CDR3 length equals 16 residues. Trimming left V 8 bases short and J 6 bases short, with 20 bases between. Germline V gives CDR1 LGHDT, CDR2 YNNKEL (reference sequence). The CDR3 coding sequence is TGTGCCAGCGGCCGGGGGTATGGACAGACTAATTCACCCCTCCACTTT. Its translation is CASGRGYGQTNSPLHF.

In this sample, this clonotype turned up a few times. The chain carries TRBV19 and TRBJ1-6, with 7 positions matching TRBD1. The CDR3 has 15 residues. V shed 7 bases, J shed 9 bases, and the junction held 12 bases outside the gene matches. Germline V lookup: CDR1 LNHDA, CDR2 SQIVND (reference sequence). CDR3 region: CASNGRQGEISPLHF. CDR3 nucleotide sequence: TGTGCCAGTAATGGGAGACAGGGTGAAATTTCACCCCTCCACTTT.

This clonotype was seen at least ten times. The chain recombines TRBV12-3 or TRBV12-4 with TRBJ1-3, with 7 positions matching TRBD1. There are 14 residues in the CDR3. V dropped 5 bases and J dropped 8; count of bases not matched to a gene: 9. The CDR3 spells CASSPRTGVDTIYF. The CDR3 nucleotides read TGTGCCAGCAGTCCACGGACAGGAGTCGACACCATATATTTT.

This clonotype was counted many times. V is TRBV7-2 and J is TRBJ2-5; D is possibly TRBD1 (6 bases). CDR1 and CDR2 from the germline V gene are SGHTA and FQGNSA. The CDR3 runs to 15 residues. V dropped 10 bases and J dropped 0 bases, with 18 bases sitting between them. In DNA form, the CDR3 reads TGTGCCATTCAATTAGCACAGGGCCACCAAGAGACCCAGTACTTC. Translation gives CAIQLAQGHQETQYF.

This clonotype appeared many times. The V and J genes are TRBV28 and TRBJ2-7; D is possibly TRBD2 (6 bases). Germline loops: CDR1 MDHEN, CDR2 SYDVKM. Trimming removed 2 bases from V and 0 bases from J, with 17 bases in between. The length of the CDR3 is 17 residues. Written as DNA, the CDR3 is TGTGCCAGCAGTTTAGGGGGGAGGCTACAGATCTCCTACGAGCAGTACTTC. Amino acid sequence: CASSLGGRLQISYEQYF. The variable domain in full, with the rest retrieved from reference TRBV28 and TRBJ2-7, is DVKVTQSSRYLVKRTGEKVFLECVQDMDHENMFWYRQDPGLGLRLIYFSYDVKMKEKGDIPEGYSVSREKKERFSLILESASTNQTSMYLCASSLGGRLQISYEQYFGPGTRLTVT.

The chain combines TRBV27 with TRBJ2-7; weak D call: TRBD1 (5 bases). The CDR3 extends over 14 amino acids. V shed 6 bases and J shed 0 bases, with 12 bases lying between them. The V gene's germline CDR1 is MNHEY and CDR2 SMNVEV (reference sequence). For the CDR3, the DNA is TGTGCCAGCAGAAGGGGCGGTAGCTCCTACGAGCAGTACTTC. Translated: CASRRGGSSYEQYF.

This clonotype was counted ten times or more. The genes are TRBV20-1 and TRBJ2-7; D is ambiguous. V gave up 2 bases and J gave up 0 bases, with 8 bases separating them. CDR1 and CDR2 (germline): DFQATT, SNEGSKA (reference sequence). The CDR3 is 13 residues long. The chain's CDR3 is CSARSGLSYEQYF. CDR3 sequence (DNA): TGCAGTGCTAGATCCGGGCTCTCCTACGAGCAGTACTTC.

This clonotype was detected many times. The chain recombines TRBV4-3 with TRBJ2-1; 11 bases fit TRBD2. V lost 0 bases to trimming and J lost 9 bases; unmatched junction nucleotides: 10. CDR3 length: 17 amino acids. Germline CDR1 reads LGHNA; CDR2 reads YSLEER. The CDR3 DNA follows: TGCGCCAGCAGCCAAGATGGGGCTAGCGGGAGGAAAGGTGAGCAGTTCTTC. It encodes CASSQDGASGRKGEQFF.

The sample holds many counts of this clonotype. The rearrangement joins TRBV11-2 to TRBJ2-2; D may be TRBD1 or TRBD2 (5 bases each). The ends were cut back, 5 bases at V and 4 bases at J, with 17 bases in the middle. CDR3 length equals 16 residues. Germline V gene sequence: CDR1 SGHAT, CDR2 FQNNGV. The CDR3 DNA sequence: TGTGCCAGCAGCCCTATCCGGGGCCGGGGCACCGGGGAGCTGTTTTTT. It codes for CASSPIRGRGTGELFF. Full variable domain (outside the CDR3, taken from reference TRBV11-2 and TRBJ2-2): EAGVAQSPRYKIIEKRQSVAFWCNPISGHATLYWYQQILGQGPKLLIQFQNNGVVDDSQLPKDRFSAERLKGVDSTLKIQPAKLEDSAVYLCASSPIRGRGTGELFFGEGSRLTVL.

This rearrangement joins TRBV4-2 to TRBJ2-3; D not resolved. Trimming pared 0 bases from V and 4 bases from J, leaving 11 bases between. The CDR3 is 15 amino acids. Germline values: CDR1 LGHNA, CDR2 YNFKEQ. The CDR3 DNA reads as TGTGCCAGCAGCCAAGACTCTGGTGGGGCAGATACGCAGTATTTT. This sequence encodes CASSQDSGGADTQYF.

V and J are TRBV10-3 and TRBJ1-6, with D maybe TRBD1 (5 bases). Trimming shortened V by 2 bases and J by 9 bases, and 11 bases separated the two germline ends. Looked up from germline, CDR1 is ENHRY and CDR2 is SYGVKD. The CDR3 totals 14 residues. The CDR3 bases are TGTGCCATCAGTGAGCGCAGGGAAGGTTCACCCCTCCACTTT. It codes for CAISERREGSPLHF.

The chain joins TRBV2 to TRBJ2-5; TRBD1 agrees at 10 bases. The V gene end was trimmed by 7 bases and the J gene end by 6 bases; junction bases not matched to a gene: 5. The CDR3 consists of 13 residues. Germline values: CDR1 SNHLY, CDR2 FYNNEI. The CDR3, as DNA: TGTGCCAGCAAGACAGGGGGCGAGAAGACCCAGTACTTC. Protein sequence: CASKTGGEKTQYF.

Comments on this clonotype: A much more abundant neighbour one base away suggests this may be a read error. This chain links TRBV9 with TRBJ1-2, with no clear D. V gave up 4 bases and J gave up 6 bases, with 22 bases separating them. This CDR3 comprises 16 residues. Germline CDR1 SGDLS, CDR2 YYNGEE. The CDR3 DNA sequence: TGTGCCAGCAGCCCCCAACCGGGCAGTATGAGCAATGGCTACACCTTC. It yields the protein CASSPQPGSMSNGYTF.

V and J are TRBV9 and TRBJ1-6; possibly TRBD1 for D (6 bases). Germline CDR1 is SGDLS and CDR2 is YYNGEE. The V end was cut by 3 bases, the J end by 8 bases, with 18 bases between. This CDR3 spans 16 amino acids. The CDR3: CASSDKLGRGDSPLHF. In nucleotides, the CDR3 is TGTGCCAGCAGCGATAAGTTAGGCAGGGGTGATTCACCCCTCCACTTT. Combining the CDR3 with reference TRBV9 and TRBJ1-6 gives the whole variable domain DSGVTQTPKHLITATGQRVTLRCSPRSGDLSVYWYQQSLDQGLQFLIQYYNGEERAKGNILERFSAQQFPDLHSELNLSSLELGDSALYFCASSDKLGRGDSPLHFGNGTRLTVT.

This clonotype was detected many times. The J gene is TRBJ1-1, the V gene TRBV5-5; D may be TRBD1 (5 bases). This CDR3 has 18 residues. Looked up from germline, CDR1 is SGHKS and CDR2 is YYEKEE (reference sequence). V was cut by 0 bases and J by 1 base, with 19 bases left in between. The CDR3 sequence is CASSLVVVAGSANTEAFF. The CDR3 DNA follows: TGTGCCAGCAGCTTGGTGGTGGTTGCAGGGTCTGCGAACACTGAAGCTTTCTTT. Together with reference TRBV5-5 and TRBJ1-1, the CDR3 gives the full variable domain: DAGVTQSPTHLIKTRGQQVTLRCSPISGHKSVSWYQQVLGQGPQFIFQYYEKEERGRGNFPDRFSARQFPNYSSELNVNALLLGDSALYLCASSLVVVAGSANTEAFFGQGTRLTVV.

This clonotype was counted at least ten times. The chain couples TRBV10-3 to TRBJ2-7; TRBD1 is a possible D gene (6 bases). With 3 bases removed from V and 3 bases from J, the gap between germline ends came to 15 bases. Germline V CDR1 and CDR2: ENHRY, SYGVKD. This CDR3 comprises 15 residues. This CDR3 reads CAISEGGRGHYEQYF. The CDR3 region has the DNA TGTGCCATCAGTGAAGGGGGACGCGGTCACTACGAGCAGTACTTC.

Points on this clonotype: A much larger clone differs by one base, so this may be a read error. Without the conserved terminal phenylalanine or tryptophan, this CDR3 likely stems from a read error. The chain couples TRBV4-3 to TRBJ1-1; D possibly corresponds to TRBD1 (5 bases). Looked up from germline, CDR1 is LGHNA and CDR2 is YSLEER. This CDR3 contains 15 residues. V was shortened by 1 base and J by 4 bases, with 13 bases between the two germline ends. CDR3 nucleotide sequence: TGCGCCAGCAGCCAAGGGTCCAGGGTGTCCACTGAAGCTTTCTGT. It codes for CASSQGSRVSTEAFC.

This clonotype was counted at least ten times. The chain recombines TRBV10-1 with TRBJ1-2, with TRBD1 identical over 7 bases. The germline gives CDR1 WNHNN, CDR2 SYGVQD (reference sequence). This CDR3 has 16 residues. V gave up 9 bases and J gave up 0 bases; unmatched junction bases: 13. The CDR3: CASKPGQRNSNYGYTF. CDR3 coding DNA: TGCGCCAGTAAACCGGGACAGAGAAATTCTAACTATGGCTACACCTTC.

This clonotype has a handful of counts. The gene calls are TRBV7-6 and TRBJ2-2; D may be TRBD1 (6 bases). Trimming removed 3 bases at V and 3 bases at J, with 8 bases between. Looked up from germline, CDR1 is SGHVS and CDR2 is FNYEAQ. The length of the CDR3 is 14 residues. Written as DNA, the CDR3 is TGTGCCAGCAGCTTTCCAGGGGACACCGGGGAGCTGTTTTTT. Translation: CASSFPGDTGELFF.

This clonotype was recorded many times. The chain couples TRBV18 to TRBJ2-3; D gene ambiguous. The CDR3 has 13 residues. CDR1 and CDR2 from the germline V gene are KGHSH and LQKENI. V was trimmed by 5 bases and J by 3 bases, leaving 9 bases between them. As DNA, the CDR3 is TGTGCCAGCTCAAGAGGAAGTACAGATACGCAGTATTTT. It is translated as CASSRGSTDTQYF.

Ten or more counts support this clonotype. This chain connects TRBV2 to TRBJ2-3; D perhaps matches TRBD1 (6 bases). In germline, CDR1 is SNHLY, CDR2 FYNNEI. V lost 7 bases and J lost 6, with 23 bases in between. The CDR3 length is 16 residues. The CDR3 region is CASTPWGSGVGDTQYF. The CDR3 DNA follows: TGTGCCAGCACCCCCTGGGGTTCAGGGGTTGGCGATACGCAGTATTTT.

This clonotype occurred a few times. This chain links TRBV20-1 with TRBJ2-7; D gene uncertain. The length of the CDR3 is 11 residues. Per germline, CDR1 DFQATT and CDR2 SNEGSKA (reference sequence). With 3 bases removed from V and 6 bases from J, the gap between germline ends came to 9 bases. Here the CDR3 reads CSARLRTEQYF. Here the CDR3 DNA reads TGCAGTGCTAGGTTACGGACCGAGCAGTACTTC.

This clonotype was counted many times. The J gene is TRBJ2-7, the V gene TRBV27, with D unclear. The CDR3 has 14 amino acids. V was clipped by 6 bases and J by 4 bases, with 16 bases between them. Germline values: CDR1 MNHEY, CDR2 SMNVEV (reference sequence). The chain's CDR3 is CASSPRALGYEQYF. CDR3 nucleotides: TGTGCCAGCAGCCCCCGGGCCCTCGGATACGAGCAGTACTTC.

This clonotype was observed at least ten times. The chain recombines TRBV29-1 with TRBJ1-4, with D unclear. CDR1 SQVTM and CDR2 ANQGSEA come from the germline V gene. The V gene lost 1 base and the J gene lost 8 bases, with 8 bases spanning the gap. The CDR3 contains 12 residues. The CDR3: CSVEVSREKLFF. DNA of the CDR3: TGCAGCGTTGAAGTTTCGAGGGAAAAACTGTTTTTT.